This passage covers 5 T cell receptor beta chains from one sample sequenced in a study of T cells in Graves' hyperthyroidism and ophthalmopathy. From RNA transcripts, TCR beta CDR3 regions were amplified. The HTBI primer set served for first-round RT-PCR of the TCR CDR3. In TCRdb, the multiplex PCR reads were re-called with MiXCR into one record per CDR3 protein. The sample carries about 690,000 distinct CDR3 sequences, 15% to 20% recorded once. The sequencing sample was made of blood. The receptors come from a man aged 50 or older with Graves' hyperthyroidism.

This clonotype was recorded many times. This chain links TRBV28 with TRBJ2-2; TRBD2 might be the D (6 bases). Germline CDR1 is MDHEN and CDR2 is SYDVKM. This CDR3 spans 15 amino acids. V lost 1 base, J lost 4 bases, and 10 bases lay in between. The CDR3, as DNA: TGTGCCAGCAGTTTATCTGCGGGACTCACCGGGGAGCTGTTTTTT. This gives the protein CASSLSAGLTGELFF.

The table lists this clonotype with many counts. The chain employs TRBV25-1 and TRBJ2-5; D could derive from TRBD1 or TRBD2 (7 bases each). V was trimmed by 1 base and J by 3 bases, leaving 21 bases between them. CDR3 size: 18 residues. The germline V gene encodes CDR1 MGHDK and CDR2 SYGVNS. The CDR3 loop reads CASSEWVGGTDFKETQYF. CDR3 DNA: TGTGCCAGCAGTGAATGGGTCGGGGGGACAGATTTTAAAGAGACCCAGTACTTC. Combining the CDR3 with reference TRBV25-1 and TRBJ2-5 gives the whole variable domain EADIYQTPRYLVIGTGKKITLECSQTMGHDKMYWYQQDPGMELHLIHYSYGVNSTEKGDLSSESTVSRIRTEHFPLTLESARPSHTSQYLCASSEWVGGTDFKETQYFGPGTRLLVL.

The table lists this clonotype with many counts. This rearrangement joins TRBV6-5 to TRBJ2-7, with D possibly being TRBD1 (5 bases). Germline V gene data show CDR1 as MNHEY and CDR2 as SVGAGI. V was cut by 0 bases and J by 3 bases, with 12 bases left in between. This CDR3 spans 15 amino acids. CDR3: CASSYSIRADYEQYF. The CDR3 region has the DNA TGTGCCAGCAGTTACTCTATCAGGGCGGACTACGAGCAGTACTTC.

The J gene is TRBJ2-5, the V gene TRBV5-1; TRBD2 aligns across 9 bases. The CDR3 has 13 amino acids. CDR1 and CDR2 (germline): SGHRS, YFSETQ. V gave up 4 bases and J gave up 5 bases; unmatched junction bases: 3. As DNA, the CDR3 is TGCGCCAGCAGCGGCGGGAGGGTGGAGACCCAGTACTTC. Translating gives CASSGGRVETQYF.

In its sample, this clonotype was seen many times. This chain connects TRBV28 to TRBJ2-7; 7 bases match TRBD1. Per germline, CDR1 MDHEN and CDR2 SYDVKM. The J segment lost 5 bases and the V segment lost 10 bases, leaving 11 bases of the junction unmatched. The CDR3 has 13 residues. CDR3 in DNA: TGTGCCACCCAAGACAGGGAAGGCCACGAGCAGTACTTC. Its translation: CATQDREGHEQYF.